This T cell receptor beta chain was observed in a study of blood T cell repertoires in COVID-19. Overall study context: PBMCs, B-cell-depleted T cells, or T cells provided the cDNA or gDNA that made up the material.

The CDR3 contains 13 residues. Germline V lookup: CDR1 MNHEY, CDR2 SVGAGI. Trimming removed 8 bases at V and 3 bases at J, with 13 bases between. Study members were between roughly 18 and 100 years old and lived in fewer than 30 US regions. In assigning cohorts, the study relied on participant-reported clinical history. Methods used by the authors: Estimation of nucleated cell counts relied on the amplification of reference gene primers. Sequenced by immunoSEQ multiplex PCR; TCRdb stores in-frame clones only, minus some. V, J and clone size derive from that table, while D and trimming were established from the DNA sequence. The table records about 460,000 clones, 80% to 90% of them present only once.

Sequencing input: PBMCs or T cells enriched from blood (not recorded which). The receptor was derived from a woman aged 55-69 years who had recovered from COVID-19. V usage is TRBV6-5 and J usage is TRBJ1-1; unclear D gene. CDR3 sequence reads: CASARFPDTEAFF. The CDR3 region has the DNA TGTGCCAGCGCCAGGTTTCCGGACACTGAAGCTTTCTTT.